What follows are 23 T cell receptor beta chains derived from one specimen sequenced in a study of spatial heterogeneity in lung cancer. TCRdb redid the calling of the 5' RACE reads with MiXCR, one entry per CDR3 protein. Of approximately 92,000 distinct CDR3 sequences in the sample, around 12% were seen once. Described time point: sample taken at primary tumor resection. The sample was PBMCs, taken at surgery. These receptors all come from a male donor with early-stage non-small cell lung cancer.

This clonotype was seen only a few times. This chain joins TRBV2 and TRBJ1-4, with D hard to call. This CDR3 spans 13 amino acids. Between the trimmed V and J ends, which lost 3 bases and 5 bases, there was a span of 7 bases. The germline V gene has CDR1 SNHLY and CDR2 FYNNEI. DNA for the CDR3: TGTGCCAGCAGTGACAGAACCAATGAAAAACTGTTTTTT. This translates into CASSDRTNEKLFF.

The table lists this clonotype with many counts. The V gene is TRBV7-9, the J gene TRBJ2-7; tentative D call: TRBD2 (6 bases). From germline, CDR1 is SEHNR and CDR2 FQNEAQ (reference sequence). The germline V and J ends were trimmed by 3 bases and 0 bases, with 15 bases remaining between them. This CDR3 has 16 residues. The CDR3 protein is CASSFSGGTGSYEQYF. In DNA form, the CDR3 reads TGTGCCAGCAGCTTTAGTGGGGGGACCGGCTCCTACGAGCAGTACTTC.

This clonotype was seen more than once but under ten times. V and J are TRBV12-3 or TRBV12-4 and TRBJ1-6; TRBD1 matches 7 bases. The V segment lost 6 bases and the J segment 4 bases; nucleotides outside the gene matches: 9. CDR3 length: 16 amino acids. The CDR3 sequence: CASRYRGPGYNSPLHF. The DNA of the CDR3 is TGTGCCAGCAGATACAGGGGCCCAGGGTATAATTCACCCCTCCACTTT.

The V and J genes are TRBV12-3 or TRBV12-4 and TRBJ2-7; TRBD1 aligns across 8 bases. This CDR3 region has 15 residues. V was pared by 5 bases and J by 0 bases, with 6 bases of the junction left unmatched. CDR3 in DNA: TGTGCCAGCAGTCCCCGGACAGGGAGCTCCTACGAGCAGTACTTC. Translation gives CASSPRTGSSYEQYF.

This clonotype turned up a few times. The chain uses TRBV25-1 and TRBJ2-2, with D possibly TRBD1 on 5 matching bases. The CDR3 is made up of 14 amino acids. Germline CDR1 reads MGHDK; CDR2 reads SYGVNS. Trimming shortened V by 4 bases and J by 7 bases, and 13 bases separated the two germline ends. This CDR3 is CASSAFWQGGELFF. The CDR3 coding sequence is TGTGCCAGCAGTGCTTTTTGGCAGGGCGGGGAGCTGTTTTTT.

In this sample, this clonotype turned up a few times. This chain uses TRBV5-5 with TRBJ2-2, with 7 bases aligning to TRBD1. The ends lost 4 bases at V and 4 bases at J; junction bases unmatched: 7. CDR3 length: 15 amino acids. Germline V gene sequence: CDR1 SGHKS, CDR2 YYEKEE (reference sequence). CDR3 coding DNA: TGTGCCAGCAGCCCGACAGGGCAGGGCACCGGGGAGCTGTTTTTT. Its translation is CASSPTGQGTGELFF.

In its sample, this clonotype was seen many times. The chain links TRBV7-3 to TRBJ2-5; 7 bases agree with TRBD2. CDR3 length: 15 amino acids. Germline V gene sequence: CDR1 SGHTA, CDR2 FQGTGA. V was clipped by 5 bases and J by 4 bases; unmatched bases: 10. CDR3 in amino acids: CASSESGTLGETQYF. CDR3 nucleotide sequence: TGTGCCAGCAGCGAAAGCGGGACGTTGGGAGAGACCCAGTACTTC.

This clonotype was seen a handful of times. The chain joins TRBV19 to TRBJ2-1; 7 bases are a match to TRBD1. Germline assignment: CDR1 LNHDA and CDR2 SQIVND (reference sequence). This CDR3 contains 16 residues. The V and J ends lost 4 bases and 6 bases, in that order; junction bases with no gene match: 12. The DNA for the CDR3 is TGTGCCAGTAGTAGGATAACAGGGGTTGGATTCAATGAGCAGTTCTTC. Amino acid sequence: CASSRITGVGFNEQFF.

CDR3 bases: TGCGCCAGCAGCGGAAGAAAACTAGGGAGCACAGATACGCAGTATTTT. This translates into CASSGRKLGSTDTQYF. V and J are TRBV5-1 and TRBJ2-3, with D tentatively TRBD2 (5 bases). CDR1 SGHRS and CDR2 YFSETQ come from the germline V gene. The CDR3 loop spans 16 amino acids. V was shortened by 4 bases and J by 0 bases, with 15 bases between the two germline ends.

The CDR3 spells CASSATLAGGTYEQYF. Written as DNA, the CDR3 is TGTGCCAGCAGTGCCACACTAGCGGGGGGCACCTACGAGCAGTACTTC. This chain connects TRBV12-3 or TRBV12-4 to TRBJ2-7, with 12 positions matching TRBD2. The junction had 7 bases not matched to a gene; V was cut back by 5 bases and J by 2 bases. CDR3 length: 16 residues.

In this sample, this clonotype turned up a few times. The V and J genes are TRBV5-1 and TRBJ2-5; D uncertain. Germline CDR1 is SGHRS and CDR2 is YFSETQ. The CDR3 is made up of 15 amino acids. Trimming cost V 5 bases and J 1 base, with 15 bases left between them. CDR3 region: CASSSQRAIQETQYF. The DNA of the CDR3 is TGCGCCAGCAGTTCTCAACGGGCGATCCAAGAGACCCAGTACTTC.

This sequence joins TRBV9 and TRBJ1-2, with 7 bases identical to TRBD1. Germline loops: CDR1 SGDLS, CDR2 YYNGEE. Trimming at V came to 4 bases and at J to 5 bases, leaving 11 bases not matched to a gene. CDR3 size: 15 residues. CDR3 loop: CASSPGTAADYGYTF. The CDR3, as DNA: TGTGCCAGCAGCCCTGGGACAGCCGCCGATTATGGCTACACCTTC.

The chain joins TRBV20-1 to TRBJ1-5, with unresolved D. V lost 1 base to trimming and J lost 0 bases, with 7 bases between them. The CDR3 is 14 residues long. The V gene's germline CDR1 is DFQATT and CDR2 SNEGSKA (reference sequence). The CDR3 DNA reads TGCAGTGCTAGAGGTATACTTAGCAATCAGCCCCAGCATTTT. Its translation is CSARGILSNQPQHF.

This clonotype was observed a few times. The chain carries TRBV24-1 and TRBJ2-1; D gene unclear. The V gene lost 2 bases and the J gene lost 4 bases, with 11 bases spanning the gap. The CDR3 sequence is 15 residues long. Per germline, CDR1 KGHDR and CDR2 SFDVKD. The CDR3 here is CATSDSGRQYNEQFF. The CDR3 bases are TGTGCCACCAGTGATTCCGGTCGGCAATACAATGAGCAGTTCTTC.

This clonotype was found a few times. The V and J genes are TRBV4-3 and TRBJ1-2; no clear D gene. CDR1 and CDR2 (germline): LGHNA, YSLEER. The ends were cut back, 2 bases at V and 1 base at J, with 14 bases in the middle. This CDR3 comprises 16 residues. This CDR3 is CASSQLGRSNNYGYTF. In DNA form, the CDR3 reads TGCGCCAGCAGCCAACTTGGGAGATCTAATAACTATGGCTACACCTTC.

The CDR3 DNA sequence: TGTGCCAGCAGCCAAGGGGGTCTAGCGGTTAACACCGGGGAGCTGTTTTTT. Protein product: CASSQGGLAVNTGELFF. The V gene is TRBV5-5, the J gene TRBJ2-2; D possibly corresponds to TRBD2 (7 bases). V was clipped by 4 bases and J by 2 bases, with 18 bases between them. The CDR3 consists of 17 residues. CDR1 is SGHKS and CDR2 is YYEKEE in the germline V gene (reference sequence).

This clonotype was seen many times. The chain is built from TRBV24-1 and TRBJ1-5; TRBD1 matches 7 bases. With V trimmed by 8 bases and J by 4 bases, 13 bases remained unmatched. Germline assignment: CDR1 KGHDR and CDR2 SFDVKD. This CDR3 contains 16 residues. In DNA form, the CDR3 reads TGTGCCACCAAGGGATTGGGGACAGCCGGGAATCAGCCCCAGCATTTT. Translating gives CATKGLGTAGNQPQHF.

The rearrangement links TRBV3-1 to TRBJ2-7; D gene ambiguous. Germline V gene sequence: CDR1 LGHDT, CDR2 YNNKEL (reference sequence). Trimming left V 4 bases short and J 0 bases short, with 4 bases between. This CDR3 region has 12 residues. CDR3 residues: CASSPFSYEQYF. CDR3 nucleotide sequence: TGTGCCAGCAGCCCCTTCTCCTACGAGCAGTACTTC.

This clonotype has more than one count but fewer than ten. J is TRBJ2-5 and V is TRBV5-1, with 7 bases that match TRBD1. J was trimmed by 2 bases and V by 4 bases; bases with no gene match: 2. Germline loops: CDR1 SGHRS, CDR2 YFSETQ. The CDR3 is made up of 13 amino acids. CDR3 protein: CASSQGQQETQYF. Written as DNA, the CDR3 is TGCGCCAGCAGCCAGGGACAGCAAGAGACCCAGTACTTC.

This chain joins TRBV18 and TRBJ2-7; D is possibly TRBD2 (6 bases). Germline CDR1 is KGHSH and CDR2 is LQKENI. The CDR3 has 14 residues. Trimming cost V 6 bases and J 4 bases, with 16 bases left between them. The CDR3 reads CASSWEVGPYEQYF. DNA for the CDR3: TGTGCCAGCTCGTGGGAGGTGGGGCCGTACGAGCAGTACTTC.

This clonotype was counted a few times. Germline is not matched at one junction end, which may reflect a read error. The chain employs TRBV7-7 and TRBJ2-3, with unresolved D. The CDR3 extends over 14 amino acids. Germline CDR1 and CDR2: SSHAT and FNYEAQ (reference sequence). CDR3 region: CASSAQSSTDTQYF. The CDR3 bases are TGTGCTAGCAGCGCCCAATCTAGCACAGATACGCAGTATTTT.

This clonotype came up a few times. The V call is TRBV16, the J call TRBJ1-1; no clear D gene. Germline V gene data show CDR1 as KGHSY and CDR2 as FQNENV. Trimming cost V 1 base and J 1 base, with 4 bases left between them. The CDR3 is 13 residues long. CDR3 protein: CASSQYPNTEAFF. As DNA, the CDR3 is TGTGCCAGCAGCCAATACCCGAACACTGAAGCTTTCTTT.

Only a few counts were recorded for this clonotype. CDR3 amino acids: CASSAPGQGVTDTQYF. DNA of the CDR3: TGTGCCAGCAGCGCGCCGGGACAGGGAGTTACAGATACGCAGTATTTT. The chain is built from TRBV7-8 and TRBJ2-3; 9 bases line up with TRBD1. This CDR3 contains 16 residues. V was pared by 5 bases and J by 3 bases, with 9 bases of the junction left unmatched. Germline assignment: CDR1 SGHVS and CDR2 FQNEAQ.